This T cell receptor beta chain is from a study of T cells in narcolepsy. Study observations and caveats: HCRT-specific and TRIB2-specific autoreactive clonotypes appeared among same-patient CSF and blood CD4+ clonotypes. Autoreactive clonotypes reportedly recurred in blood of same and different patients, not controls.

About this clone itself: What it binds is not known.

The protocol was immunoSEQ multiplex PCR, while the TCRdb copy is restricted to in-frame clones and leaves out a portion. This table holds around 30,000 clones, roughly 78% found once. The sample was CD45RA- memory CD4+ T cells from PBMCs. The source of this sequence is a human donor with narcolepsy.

The CDR3 sequence is CASSRDRTSGNTIYF. In DNA form, the CDR3 reads TGTGCCAGCAGTCGGGACAGGACCTCTGGAAACACCATATATTTT. The rearrangement joins TRBV6-5 to TRBJ1-3, with 8 bases that match TRBD1. Per germline, CDR1 MNHEY and CDR2 SVGAGI. V was clipped by 5 bases and J by 0 bases; unmatched bases: 3. The CDR3 has 15 residues.